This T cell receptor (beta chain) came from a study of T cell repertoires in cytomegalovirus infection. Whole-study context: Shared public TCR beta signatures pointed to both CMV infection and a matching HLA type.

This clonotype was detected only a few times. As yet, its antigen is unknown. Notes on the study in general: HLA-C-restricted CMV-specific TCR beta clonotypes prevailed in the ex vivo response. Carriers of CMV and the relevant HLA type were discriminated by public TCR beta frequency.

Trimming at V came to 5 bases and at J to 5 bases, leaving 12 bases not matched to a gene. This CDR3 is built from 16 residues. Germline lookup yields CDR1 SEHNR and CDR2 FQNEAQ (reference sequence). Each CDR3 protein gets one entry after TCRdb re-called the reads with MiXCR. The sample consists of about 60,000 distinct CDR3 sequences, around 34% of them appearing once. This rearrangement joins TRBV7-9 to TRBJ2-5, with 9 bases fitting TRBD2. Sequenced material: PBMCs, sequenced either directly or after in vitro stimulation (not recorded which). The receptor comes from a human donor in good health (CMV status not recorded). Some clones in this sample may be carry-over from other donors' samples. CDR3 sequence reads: CASSPWASGTSETQYF. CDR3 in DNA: TGTGCCAGCAGCCCCTGGGCTAGCGGGACCTCGGAGACCCAGTACTTC.